Here is one T cell receptor (beta chain) with its context. These data belong to a study of blood T cell repertoires in COVID-19. The germline gives CDR1 MNHEY, CDR2 SMNVEV (reference sequence). The CDR3 is made up of 15 amino acids. Between the trimmed V and J ends, which lost 6 bases and 6 bases, there was a span of 17 bases. Per the original methods: Estimation of nucleated cell counts was performed using reference gene primer amplification. Profiled with immunoSEQ multiplex PCR; TCRdb holds only in-frame clones, not every one. V and J calls and clone size follow that table, whereas D and trimming were derived from the DNA. The data show more than 95,000 clones, 65% to 90% seen once.

The material sequenced was peripheral blood. The chain links TRBV27 to TRBJ2-2, with D perhaps TRBD1 (7 bases). The sequence was collected from a woman at least 80 years old with acute or convalescent COVID-19. In DNA form, the CDR3 reads TGTGCCAGCAGAACTAGGAGGGGGCTGGCCGGGGAGCTGTTTTTT. Translation: CASRTRRGLAGELFF.